The 2 T cell receptor beta chains below all came from one sample that was sequenced in a study of early T cells in non-severe SARS-CoV-2 infection. TCRdb reprocessed the 5' RACE reads via MiXCR and lists one record per CDR3 protein. The sample carries under 70,000 distinct CDR3 sequences, around 8.3% recorded once. Sequenced material: whole blood, taken at baseline. The receptor source for this set is an adult who was a healthcare worker with PCR-confirmed SARS-CoV-2 infection or an uninfected control (not recorded which).

The V and J genes are TRBV29-1 and TRBJ1-3; no clear D gene. The CDR3 extends over 14 amino acids. The V gene lost 7 bases and the J gene lost 8 bases, with 21 bases spanning the gap. CDR1 is SQVTM and CDR2 is ANQGSEA in the germline V gene. The CDR3, as DNA: TGCAGCGCCAACCCAGTAGGCTCGGAGCACACCATATATTTT. This encodes CSANPVGSEHTIYF.

J is TRBJ2-5 and V is TRBV7-3; D is uncertain. CDR1 and CDR2 from the germline V gene are SGHTA and FQGTGA. Trimming took 1 base from V and 0 from J, leaving 21 bases between them. This CDR3 has 19 amino acids. The CDR3 DNA is TGTGCCAGCAGCTTAAAAGTTCTTATTTCCCGGCCATACCAAGAGACCCAGTACTTC. Protein: CASSLKVLISRPYQETQYF.